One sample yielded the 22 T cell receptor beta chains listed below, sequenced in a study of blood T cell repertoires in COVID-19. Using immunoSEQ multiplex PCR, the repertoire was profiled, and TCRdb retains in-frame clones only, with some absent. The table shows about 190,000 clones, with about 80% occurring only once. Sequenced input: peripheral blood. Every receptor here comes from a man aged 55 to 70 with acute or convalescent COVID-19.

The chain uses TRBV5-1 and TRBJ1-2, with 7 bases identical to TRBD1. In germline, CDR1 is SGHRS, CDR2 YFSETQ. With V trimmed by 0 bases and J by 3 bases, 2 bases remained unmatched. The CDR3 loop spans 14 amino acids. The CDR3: CASSLAQGDYGYTF. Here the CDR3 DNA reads TGCGCCAGCAGCTTGGCCCAGGGGGACTATGGCTACACCTTC.

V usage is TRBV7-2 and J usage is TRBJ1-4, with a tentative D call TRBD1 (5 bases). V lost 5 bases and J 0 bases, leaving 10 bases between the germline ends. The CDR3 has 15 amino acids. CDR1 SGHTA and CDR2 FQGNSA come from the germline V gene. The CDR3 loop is CASSGRDATNEKLFF. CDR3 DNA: TGTGCCAGCAGCGGCAGGGATGCAACTAATGAAAAACTGTTTTTT.

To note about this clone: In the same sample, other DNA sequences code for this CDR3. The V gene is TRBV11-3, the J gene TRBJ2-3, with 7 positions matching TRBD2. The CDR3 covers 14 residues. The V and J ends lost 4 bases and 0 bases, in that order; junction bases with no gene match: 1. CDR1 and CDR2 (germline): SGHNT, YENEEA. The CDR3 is CASSSSGSTDTQYF. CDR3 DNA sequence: TGTGCCAGCAGCTCTAGCGGAAGCACAGATACGCAGTATTTT.

CDR3 region: CASSFKGDHFYEQYF. CDR3 sequence (DNA): TGTGCCAGCAGTTTTAAGGGGGACCATTTCTACGAGCAGTACTTC. J is TRBJ2-7 and V is TRBV27, with a weak D call TRBD1 (6 bases). Trimming took 3 bases from V and 3 from J, leaving 15 bases between them. There are 15 residues in the CDR3. CDR1 MNHEY and CDR2 SMNVEV come from the germline V gene (reference sequence).

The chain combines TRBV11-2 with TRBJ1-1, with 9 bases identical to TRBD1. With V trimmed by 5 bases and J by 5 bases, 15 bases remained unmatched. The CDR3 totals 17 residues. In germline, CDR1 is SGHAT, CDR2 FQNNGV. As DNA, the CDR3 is TGTGCCAGCAGCCTGCCAGGACAGGGGCCTCGGGGGACTGAAGCTTTCTTT. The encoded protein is CASSLPGQGPRGTEAFF.

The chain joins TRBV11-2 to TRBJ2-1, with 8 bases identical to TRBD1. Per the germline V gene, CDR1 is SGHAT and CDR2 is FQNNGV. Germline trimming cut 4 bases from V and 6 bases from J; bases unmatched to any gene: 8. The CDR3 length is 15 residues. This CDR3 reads CASSSGQGVVNEQFF. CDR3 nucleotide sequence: TGTGCCAGCAGCTCCGGACAGGGAGTAGTCAATGAGCAGTTCTTC.

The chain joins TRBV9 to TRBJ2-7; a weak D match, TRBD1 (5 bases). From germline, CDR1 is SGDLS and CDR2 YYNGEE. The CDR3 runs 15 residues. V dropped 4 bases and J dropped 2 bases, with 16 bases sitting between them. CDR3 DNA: TGTGCCAGCAGCCCTAGGGGATATGGGGCCTACGAGCAGTACTTC. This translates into CASSPRGYGAYEQYF.

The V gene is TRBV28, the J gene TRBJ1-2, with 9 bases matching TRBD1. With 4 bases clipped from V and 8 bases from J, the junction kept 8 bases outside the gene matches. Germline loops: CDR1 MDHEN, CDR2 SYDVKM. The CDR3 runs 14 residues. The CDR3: CASSSRDRVPGYTF. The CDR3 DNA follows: TGTGCCAGCAGTTCCCGGGACAGGGTCCCGGGCTACACCTTC.

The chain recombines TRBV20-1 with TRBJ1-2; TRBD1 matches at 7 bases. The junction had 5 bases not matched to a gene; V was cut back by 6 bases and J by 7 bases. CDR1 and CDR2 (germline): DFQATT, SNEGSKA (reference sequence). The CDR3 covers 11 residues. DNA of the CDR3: TGCAGTGCCAACAACAGGGGTGGCTACACCTTC. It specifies CSANNRGGYTF.

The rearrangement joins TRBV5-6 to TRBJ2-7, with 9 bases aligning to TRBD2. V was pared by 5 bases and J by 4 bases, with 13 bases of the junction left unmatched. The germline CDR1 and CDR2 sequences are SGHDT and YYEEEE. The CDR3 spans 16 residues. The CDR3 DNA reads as TGTGCCAGCAGGGGACTTAGCGGGAGTTTCCCTTACGAGCAGTACTTC. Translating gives CASRGLSGSFPYEQYF.

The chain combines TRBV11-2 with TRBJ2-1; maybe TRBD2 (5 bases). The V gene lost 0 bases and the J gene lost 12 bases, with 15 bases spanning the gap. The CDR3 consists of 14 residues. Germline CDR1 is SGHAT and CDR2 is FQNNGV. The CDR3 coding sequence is TGTGCCAGCAGCTTAGATTTGGGCGTAGAGGGGCAGTTCTTC. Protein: CASSLDLGVEGQFF. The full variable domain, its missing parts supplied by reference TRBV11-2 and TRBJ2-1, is EAGVAQSPRYKIIEKRQSVAFWCNPISGHATLYWYQQILGQGPKLLIQFQNNGVVDDSQLPKDRFSAERLKGVDSTLKIQPAKLEDSAVYLCASSLDLGVEGQFFGPGTRLTVL.

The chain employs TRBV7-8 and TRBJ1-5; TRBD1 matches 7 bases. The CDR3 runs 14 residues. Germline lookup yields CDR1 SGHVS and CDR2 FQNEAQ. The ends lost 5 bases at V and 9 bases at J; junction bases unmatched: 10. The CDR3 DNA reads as TGTGCCAGCAGCCGGGACAGCGGGAGAGGGCCCCAGCATTTT. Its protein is CASSRDSGRGPQHF.

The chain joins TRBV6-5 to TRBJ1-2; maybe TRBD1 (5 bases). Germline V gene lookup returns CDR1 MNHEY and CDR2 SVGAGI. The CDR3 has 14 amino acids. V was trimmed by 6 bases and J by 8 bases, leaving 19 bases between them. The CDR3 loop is CASSHFRRGNGYTF. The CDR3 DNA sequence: TGTGCCAGCAGCCATTTTCGACGGGGGAACGGCTACACCTTC.

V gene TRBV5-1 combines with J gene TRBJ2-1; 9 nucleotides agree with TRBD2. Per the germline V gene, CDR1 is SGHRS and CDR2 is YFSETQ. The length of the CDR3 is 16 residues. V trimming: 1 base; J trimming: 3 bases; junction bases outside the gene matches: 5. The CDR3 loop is CASSLRGTSNYNEQFF. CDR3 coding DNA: TGCGCCAGCAGCTTGAGGGGGACTAGCAACTACAATGAGCAGTTCTTC.

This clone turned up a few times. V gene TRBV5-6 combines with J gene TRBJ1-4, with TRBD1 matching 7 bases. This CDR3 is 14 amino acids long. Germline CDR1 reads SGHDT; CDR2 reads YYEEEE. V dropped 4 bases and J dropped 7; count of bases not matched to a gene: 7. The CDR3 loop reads CASSPRGRGEKLFF. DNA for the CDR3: TGTGCCAGCAGCCCGAGGGGGCGGGGTGAAAAACTGTTTTTT.

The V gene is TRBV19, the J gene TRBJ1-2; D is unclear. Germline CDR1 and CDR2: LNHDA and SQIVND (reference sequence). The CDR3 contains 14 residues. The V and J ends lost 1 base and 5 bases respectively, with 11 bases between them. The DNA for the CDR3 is TGTGCCAGTAGTATAGCCCGGACGGGGTATGGCTACACCTTC. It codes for CASSIARTGYGYTF. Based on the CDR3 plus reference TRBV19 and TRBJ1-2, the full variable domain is DGGITQSPKYLFRKEGQNVTLSCEQNLNHDAMYWYRQDPGQGLRLIYYSQIVNDFQKGDIAEGYSVSREKKESFPLTVTSAQKNPTAFYLCASSIARTGYGYTFGSGTRLTVV.

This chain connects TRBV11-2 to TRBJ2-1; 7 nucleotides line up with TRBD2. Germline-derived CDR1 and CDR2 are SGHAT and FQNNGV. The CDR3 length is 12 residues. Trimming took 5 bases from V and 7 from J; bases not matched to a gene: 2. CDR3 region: CASSPGRNEQFF. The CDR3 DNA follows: TGTGCCAGCAGCCCCGGGAGGAATGAGCAGTTCTTC.

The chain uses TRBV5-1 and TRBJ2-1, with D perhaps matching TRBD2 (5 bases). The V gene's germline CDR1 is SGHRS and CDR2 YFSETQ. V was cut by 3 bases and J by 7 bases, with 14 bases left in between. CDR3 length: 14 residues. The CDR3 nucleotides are TGCGCCAGCAGCTCCGGACTGTTACCGAATGAGCAGTTCTTC. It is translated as CASSSGLLPNEQFF.

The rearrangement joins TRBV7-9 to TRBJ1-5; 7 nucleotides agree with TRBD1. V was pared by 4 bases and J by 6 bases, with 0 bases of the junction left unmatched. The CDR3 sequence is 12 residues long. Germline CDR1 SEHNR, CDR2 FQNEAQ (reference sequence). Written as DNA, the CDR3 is TGTGCCAGCAGCTCAGGGGGTCAGCCCCAGCATTTT. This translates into CASSSGGQPQHF.

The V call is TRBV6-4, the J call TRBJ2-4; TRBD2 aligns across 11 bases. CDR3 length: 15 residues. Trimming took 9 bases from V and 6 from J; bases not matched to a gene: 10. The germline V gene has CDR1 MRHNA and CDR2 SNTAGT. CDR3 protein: CASPLAGDWGNIQYF. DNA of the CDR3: TGTGCCAGTCCACTAGCGGGAGACTGGGGAAACATTCAGTACTTC.

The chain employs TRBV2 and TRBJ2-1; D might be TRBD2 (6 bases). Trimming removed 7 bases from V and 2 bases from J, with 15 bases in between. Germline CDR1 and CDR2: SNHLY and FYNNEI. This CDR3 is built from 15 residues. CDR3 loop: CASMGRDGTYNEQFF. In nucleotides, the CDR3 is TGTGCCAGCATGGGGCGGGACGGAACCTACAATGAGCAGTTCTTC.

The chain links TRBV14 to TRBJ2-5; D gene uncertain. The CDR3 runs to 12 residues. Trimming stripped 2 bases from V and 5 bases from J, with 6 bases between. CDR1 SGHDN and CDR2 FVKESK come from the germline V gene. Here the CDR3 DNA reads TGTGCCAGCAGCCAAATTGCGGAGACCCAGTACTTC. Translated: CASSQIAETQYF.